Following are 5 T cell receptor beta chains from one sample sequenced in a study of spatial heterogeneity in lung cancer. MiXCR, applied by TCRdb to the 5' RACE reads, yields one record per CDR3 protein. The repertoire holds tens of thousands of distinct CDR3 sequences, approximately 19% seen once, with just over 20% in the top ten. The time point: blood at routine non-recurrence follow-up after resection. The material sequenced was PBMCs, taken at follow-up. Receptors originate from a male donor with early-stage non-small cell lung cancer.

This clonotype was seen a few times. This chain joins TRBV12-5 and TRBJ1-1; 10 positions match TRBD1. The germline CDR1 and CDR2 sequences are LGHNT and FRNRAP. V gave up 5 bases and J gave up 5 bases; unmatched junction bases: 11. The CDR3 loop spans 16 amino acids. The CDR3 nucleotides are TGTGCTAGTGGTCCAGGGACAGGGGACTGGGGAACTGAAGCTTTCTTT. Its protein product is CASGPGTGDWGTEAFF.

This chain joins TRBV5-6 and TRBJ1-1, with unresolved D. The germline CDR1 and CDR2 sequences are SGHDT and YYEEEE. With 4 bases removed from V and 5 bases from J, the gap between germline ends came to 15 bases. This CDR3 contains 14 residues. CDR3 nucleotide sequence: TGTGCCAGCAGCAGGCCACGGTCACATACTGAAGCTTTCTTT. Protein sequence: CASSRPRSHTEAFF.

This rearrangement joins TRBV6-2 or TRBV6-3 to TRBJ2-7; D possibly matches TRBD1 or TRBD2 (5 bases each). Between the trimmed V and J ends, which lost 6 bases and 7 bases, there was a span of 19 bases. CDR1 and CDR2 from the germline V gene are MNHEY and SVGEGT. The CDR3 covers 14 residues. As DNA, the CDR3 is TGTGCCAGCAGCCGGTTTGGGACGGCCAGGGAGCAGTACTTC. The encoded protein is CASSRFGTAREQYF.

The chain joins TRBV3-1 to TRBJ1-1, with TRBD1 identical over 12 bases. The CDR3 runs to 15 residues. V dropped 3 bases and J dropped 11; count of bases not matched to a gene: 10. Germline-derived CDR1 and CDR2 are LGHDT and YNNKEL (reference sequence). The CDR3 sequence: CASSQTGTGGRGAFF. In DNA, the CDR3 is TGTGCCAGCAGCCAGACCGGGACAGGGGGCCGGGGGGCTTTCTTT. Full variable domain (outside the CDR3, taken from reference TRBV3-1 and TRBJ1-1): DTAVSQTPKYLVTQMGNDKSIKCEQNLGHDTMYWYKQDSKKFLKIMFSYNNKELIINETVPNRFSPKSPDKAHLNLHINSLELGDSAVYFCASSQTGTGGRGAFFGQGTRLTVV.

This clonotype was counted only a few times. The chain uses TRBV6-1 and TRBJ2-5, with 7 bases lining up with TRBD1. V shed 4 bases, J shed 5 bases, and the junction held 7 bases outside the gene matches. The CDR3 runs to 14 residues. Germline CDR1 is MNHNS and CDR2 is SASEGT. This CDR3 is CASSVRQGSETQYF. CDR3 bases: TGTGCCAGCAGTGTCCGACAGGGTAGCGAGACCCAGTACTTC.